This paragraph covers one T cell receptor beta chain sequence. These data come from a study of blood T cell repertoires in COVID-19. Clones were read by immunoSEQ multiplex PCR, and TCRdb kept only the in-frame ones, dropping some. The data show about 170,000 clones, around 79% seen once. This CDR3 comprises 14 residues. Trimming shortened V by 4 bases and J by 6 bases, and 13 bases separated the two germline ends. Germline V gene sequence: CDR1 SNHLY, CDR2 FYNNEI. This chain uses TRBV2 with TRBJ2-1; D remains ambiguous. The material sequenced was PBMCs or T cells enriched from blood (not recorded which). The receptor was isolated from a woman in her seventies in a cohort exposed to, infected with or recovered from COVID-19 (not recorded which). CDR3 residues: CASSGEYAGNEQFF. The CDR3 nucleotides read TGTGCCAGCAGTGGAGAGTATGCAGGCAATGAGCAGTTCTTC.